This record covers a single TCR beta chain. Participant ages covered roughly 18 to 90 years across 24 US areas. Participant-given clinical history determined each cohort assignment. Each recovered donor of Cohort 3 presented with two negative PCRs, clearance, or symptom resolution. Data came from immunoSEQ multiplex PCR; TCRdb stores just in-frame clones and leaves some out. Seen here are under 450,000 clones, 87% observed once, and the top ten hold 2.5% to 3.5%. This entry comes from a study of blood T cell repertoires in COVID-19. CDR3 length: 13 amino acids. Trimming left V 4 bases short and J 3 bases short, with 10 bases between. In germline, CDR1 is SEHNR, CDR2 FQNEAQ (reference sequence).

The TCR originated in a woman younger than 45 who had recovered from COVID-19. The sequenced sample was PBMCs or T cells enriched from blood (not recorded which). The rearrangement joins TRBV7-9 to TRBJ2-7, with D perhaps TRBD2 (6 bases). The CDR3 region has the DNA TGTGCCAGCAGCTGGGACTCAGACTACGAGCAGTACTTC. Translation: CASSWDSDYEQYF.